This T cell receptor beta chain was recorded in a study of blood T cells in healthy people across ages. A second PCR, run for roughly 7 to 12 cycles, used a sample-barcoded 5' primer plus a J-beta primer mix. In TCRdb, the 5' RACE reads were re-called with MiXCR into one record per CDR3 protein. The sample records fewer than 1.5 million distinct CDR3 sequences, 40% to 50% being singletons. Sequenced material: blood. The receptor comes from a woman under 30 in good health.

Written as DNA, the CDR3 is TGTGCCAGCAGCGAGGGGGGGCTAGCTTTCAGGGAGCTGTTTTTT. The encoded protein is CASSEGGLAFRELFF. The chain combines TRBV7-2 with TRBJ2-2; weak D call: TRBD2 (7 bases). The CDR3 spans 15 residues. V gave up 5 bases and J gave up 9 bases, with 19 bases separating them. CDR1 SGHTA and CDR2 FQGNSA come from the germline V gene.